A single sample is the source of the 2 T cell receptor beta chains below, sequenced in a study of cytomegalovirus exposure and HLA in healthy donors. The primer mix had 60 Vbeta and 13 Jbeta primers. TCRdb's table, derived via immunoSEQ multiplex PCR, lists solely in-frame clones and lacks some. The profile shows some 250,000 clones, over 70% of them singletons. The sequenced sample was PBMCs. The origin of the receptors is a woman aged 55-70 years in good health and CMV-seropositive.

V usage is TRBV12-5 and J usage is TRBJ1-4; D not certain. V gave up 3 bases and J gave up 15 bases, with 17 bases separating them. The length of the CDR3 is 13 residues. Per germline, CDR1 LGHNT and CDR2 FRNRAP. The CDR3 here is CASGLTPDSIMFF. For the CDR3, the DNA is TGTGCTAGTGGTTTAACCCCGGACTCGATAATGTTTTTT.

The chain recombines TRBV28 with TRBJ1-5, with 7 nucleotides matching TRBD1. Germline V gene sequence: CDR1 MDHEN, CDR2 SYDVKM. Losses at the gene ends were 6 bases for V and 4 bases for J; bases not matched to a gene: 6. The CDR3 has 14 residues. CDR3 sequence: CASSPTGRNQPQHF. In DNA form, the CDR3 reads TGTGCCAGCAGCCCGACAGGGAGGAATCAGCCCCAGCATTTT.